The T cell receptor beta chain under discussion was sequenced for a study of T cells in Graves' hyperthyroidism and ophthalmopathy. There were TCR beta CDR3 regions amplified from RNA transcripts. The study used the HTBI primer set for a first-round RT-PCR of the TCR CDR3. MiXCR was run by TCRdb on the multiplex PCR reads, yielding one entry per CDR3 protein. The sample contains about 620,000 distinct CDR3 sequences, around 15% of which appear only once. With V trimmed by 2 bases and J by 6 bases, 1 base remained unmatched. The germline CDR1 and CDR2 sequences are GTSNPN and SVGIG (reference sequence). CDR3 length equals 11 residues. The authors deemed Graves' hyperthyroidism stable absent ophthalmopathy progression within 18 months. The PBMCs had their origin in 10 ml of fresh peripheral blood. Study results and limitations: In validation, the model predicted ophthalmopathy. These predictions came a median about 6 months before onset. Blood also showed most of the thyroid clonotypes that were expanded above 0.001.

Points on this clonotype: Its specificity is not known.

The sequence derives from a woman younger than 45 with Graves' hyperthyroidism. Sequencing used blood. V is TRBV30 and J is TRBJ2-7; 7 bases line up with TRBD1. As DNA, the CDR3 is TGTGCCTGGAGTAGGGGGCCCGAGCAGTACTTC. This sequence encodes CAWSRGPEQYF.